The source of this T cell receptor beta chain is a study of blood T cells in healthy people across ages. Primed by a sample-barcoded 5' primer and a J-beta primer mix, a second PCR proceeded for 7 to 11 cycles. TCRdb reprocessed the 5' RACE reads with MiXCR, giving one entry per CDR3 protein. The sample shows about 1,800,000 distinct CDR3 sequences, 28% of them seen only once. Material for sequencing was blood. This receptor was taken from a woman younger than 45 in good health.

The CDR3 region has the DNA TGTGCCACCAGCAGAGTTCACTCGCGGGAGACTCAGTACTTC. This translates into CATSRVHSRETQYF. This sequence joins TRBV15 and TRBJ2-7; 7 positions agree with TRBD2. J gave up 10 bases and V 1 base, and 10 bases lay outside the gene matches. The germline V gene encodes CDR1 LNHNV and CDR2 YYDKDF (reference sequence). The CDR3 has 14 residues. Full variable domain (rest looked up from reference TRBV15 and TRBJ2-7): DAMVIQNPRYQVTQFGKPVTLSCSQTLNHNVMYWYQQKSSQAPKLLFHYYDKDFNNEADTPDNFQSRRPNTSFCFLDIRSPGLGDTAMYLCATSRVHSRETQYFGPGTRLTVT.